The rows below give T cell receptor beta chains drawn from one sample of a study of CD8 T cells in ankylosing spondylitis. TCRdb itself ran the 5' RACE reads through MiXCR, one entry per CDR3 protein. The profile shows under 850,000 distinct CDR3 sequences, roughly 20% of them singletons. The sample comprised blood, either unsorted or a sorted T cell fraction (not recorded which). Receptors originate from a male donor with ankylosing spondylitis. Each CDR3 is given with its conserved first and last residue. A D gene is named only where the DNA matches it firmly. The size field is filled for only some rows; it gives once, few, many or a size class.

size: -
D: TRBD1
V: TRBV2
J: TRBJ2-5
CDR3: CASSEGQGAGETQYF
DNA: TGTGCCAGCAGTGAAGGGCAGGGGGCAGGAGAGACCCAGTACTTC

size: -
D: -
V: TRBV7-8
J: TRBJ2-2
CDR3: CASSSRDPGVGELFF
DNA: TGTGCCAGCAGCTCCCGGGATCCTGGGGTCGGGGAGCTGTTTTTT

size: few
D: -
V: TRBV5-1
J: TRBJ1-3
CDR3: CASSNSGTSSGNTIYF
DNA: TGCGCCAGCAGCAATTCCGGGACGTCCTCTGGAAACACCATATATTTT

size: few
D: -
V: TRBV15
J: TRBJ2-7
CDR3: CATSRDRAPYEQYF
DNA: TGTGCCACCAGCAGAGACAGGGCACCCTACGAGCAGTACTTC

size: many
D: TRBD1
V: TRBV30
J: TRBJ1-2
CDR3: CAWRAPDRDNGYTF
DNA: TGTGCCTGGAGGGCGCCGGACAGGGATAATGGCTACACCTTC

size: -
D: -
V: TRBV20-1
J: TRBJ1-5
CDR3: CSAADPIGFSNQPQHF
DNA: TGCAGTGCGGCGGACCCTATTGGGTTTAGCAATCAGCCCCAGCATTTT

size: few
D: TRBD1
V: TRBV7-8
J: TRBJ1-2
CDR3: CASSSRDRSHHYGYTF
DNA: TGTGCCAGCAGCTCTCGGGACAGGTCCCACCACTATGGCTACACCTTC

size: -
D: TRBD1
V: TRBV30
J: TRBJ2-5
CDR3: CAWSVGQGVETQYF
DNA: TGTGCCTGGAGTGTTGGGCAGGGGGTAGAGACCCAGTACTTC

size: few
D: TRBD1
V: TRBV28
J: TRBJ1-2
CDR3: CASRVAALDRGYYGYTF
DNA: TGTGCCAGCAGGGTGGCAGCTCTGGACAGGGGATACTATGGCTACACCTTC

size: few
D: -
V: TRBV27
J: TRBJ1-5
CDR3: CASSLSAGGNQPQHF
DNA: TGTGCCAGCAGTTTATCAGCAGGGGGCAATCAGCCCCAGCATTTT

size: many
D: TRBD1
V: TRBV12-3/TRBV12-4
J: TRBJ1-3
CDR3: CASSSTLQGALGNTIYF
DNA: TGTGCCAGCAGTTCGACCCTACAGGGGGCGCTTGGAAACACCATATATTTT

size: few
D: -
V: TRBV6-2/TRBV6-3
J: TRBJ1-2
CDR3: CASSYSAARPVSTF
DNA: TGTGCCAGCAGTTACTCGGCAGCCCGGCCAGTTTCCACCTTC

size: few
D: -
V: TRBV25-1
J: TRBJ1-2
CDR3: CASSEMGMTDFYGYTF
DNA: TGTGCCAGCAGTGAAATGGGGATGACAGACTTCTATGGCTACACCTTC

size: -
D: TRBD1
V: TRBV12-3/TRBV12-4
J: TRBJ1-1
CDR3: CASSLSGQGNTEAFF
DNA: TGTGCCAGCAGTTTATCGGGACAGGGGAACACTGAAGCTTTCTTT

size: few
D: TRBD2
V: TRBV2
J: TRBJ2-7
CDR3: CASRFAGGHYEQYF
DNA: TGTGCCAGCAGATTTGCGGGGGGGCACTACGAGCAGTACTTC

size: few
D: -
V: TRBV29-1
J: TRBJ2-7
CDR3: CSASDRLDEQYF
DNA: TGCAGCGCCTCCGACAGGTTGGACGAGCAGTACTTC

size: -
D: TRBD1
V: TRBV9
J: TRBJ2-1
CDR3: CASSTRQGADNEQFF
DNA: TGTGCCAGCAGCACCCGACAGGGTGCGGACAATGAGCAGTTCTTC

size: many
D: -
V: TRBV30
J: TRBJ2-1
CDR3: CAWTGRGNEQFF
DNA: TGTGCTTGGACAGGGAGGGGGAATGAGCAGTTCTTC

size: few
D: -
V: TRBV28
J: TRBJ2-7
CDR3: CASSFPTGLGEQYF
DNA: TGTGCCAGCAGTTTCCCAACAGGGCTTGGCGAGCAGTACTTC

size: many
D: TRBD2
V: TRBV18
J: TRBJ2-5
CDR3: CASSPGLAPGETQYF
DNA: TGTGCCAGCTCACCGGGACTAGCTCCCGGGGAGACCCAGTACTTC

size: -
D: TRBD2
V: TRBV7-2
J: TRBJ2-7
CDR3: CASSLGLAGVKEQYF
DNA: TGTGCCAGCAGCTTGGGACTAGCGGGAGTTAAAGAGCAGTACTTC

size: -
D: TRBD1
V: TRBV5-1
J: TRBJ2-5
CDR3: CASTPARGRVETQYF
DNA: TGCGCCAGTACCCCGGCGAGGGGGCGAGTTGAGACCCAGTACTTC

size: few
D: -
V: TRBV7-3
J: TRBJ2-3
CDR3: CASSLTSMSGTDTQYF
DNA: TGTGCCAGCAGCTTGACTAGTATGAGCGGCACAGATACGCAGTATTTT

size: -
D: -
V: TRBV9
J: TRBJ1-4
CDR3: CASSPSLGGNEKLFF
DNA: TGTGCCAGCAGCCCCAGTCTCGGGGGGAATGAAAAACTGTTTTTT

size: few
D: TRBD2
V: TRBV4-2
J: TRBJ2-1
CDR3: CASSPWEGSYNEQFF
DNA: TGTGCCAGCAGCCCCTGGGAGGGCTCCTACAATGAGCAGTTCTTC

size: few
D: TRBD1
V: TRBV3-1
J: TRBJ1-2
CDR3: CASSQGDSGRSYGYTF
DNA: TGTGCCAGCAGCCAAGGGGACAGCGGGAGGTCATATGGCTACACCTTC

size: -
D: -
V: TRBV18
J: TRBJ1-3
CDR3: CASSPPAGPGNTIYF
DNA: TGTGCCAGCTCACCACCCGCGGGACCGGGAAACACCATATATTTT

size: -
D: -
V: TRBV7-2
J: TRBJ2-5
CDR3: CASSLVVRETQYF
DNA: TGTGCCAGCAGCTTAGTAGTTAGGGAGACCCAGTACTTC

size: few
D: TRBD1
V: TRBV10-3
J: TRBJ2-1
CDR3: CAISDGQGAYNEQFF
DNA: TGTGCCATCAGTGATGGTCAGGGGGCCTACAATGAGCAGTTCTTC

size: -
D: -
V: TRBV12-3/TRBV12-4
J: TRBJ2-5
CDR3: CASSLSAVHWTQYF
DNA: TGTGCCAGCAGTTTATCGGCCGTGCATTGGACCCAGTACTTC

size: few
D: -
V: TRBV4-1
J: TRBJ2-7
CDR3: CASSQELYAGGYEQYF
DNA: TGCGCCAGCAGCCAAGAATTGTACGCCGGCGGCTACGAGCAGTACTTC

size: -
D: -
V: TRBV10-3
J: TRBJ2-7
CDR3: CAISESGVVGEQYF
DNA: TGTGCCATCAGTGAGTCAGGGGTCGTGGGCGAGCAGTACTTC

size: many
D: -
V: TRBV4-2
J: TRBJ2-5
CDR3: CASSQGEKETQYF
DNA: TGTGCCAGCAGCCAAGGCGAGAAAGAGACCCAGTACTTC

size: -
D: -
V: TRBV5-6
J: TRBJ2-1
CDR3: CASTGNGNEQFF
DNA: TGTGCCAGCACGGGAAATGGGAATGAGCAGTTCTTC

size: -
D: -
V: TRBV29-1
J: TRBJ1-2
CDR3: CSVEIGQPYGYTF
DNA: TGCAGCGTTGAAATAGGACAGCCCTATGGCTACACCTTC

size: few
D: TRBD2
V: TRBV5-1
J: TRBJ2-1
CDR3: CASSLVASGGEQFF
DNA: TGCGCCAGCAGCTTAGTTGCTAGCGGGGGCGAGCAGTTCTTC

size: few
D: -
V: TRBV6-5
J: TRBJ1-2
CDR3: CASSYSGRAGYTF
DNA: TGTGCCAGCAGTTACTCCGGACGCGCAGGCTACACCTTC

size: -
D: -
V: TRBV10-3
J: TRBJ2-7
CDR3: CAISETPSYEQYF
DNA: TGTGCCATCAGTGAGACCCCTAGCTACGAGCAGTACTTC

size: few
D: -
V: TRBV20-1
J: TRBJ1-4
CDR3: CSASGTDDEKLFF
DNA: TGCAGTGCTTCCGGGACCGACGATGAAAAACTGTTTTTT

size: -
D: TRBD2
V: TRBV11-1
J: TRBJ2-1
CDR3: CASSLEAGGHNTYNEQFF
DNA: TGTGCCAGCAGCTTAGAAGCGGGGGGACATAATACATACAATGAGCAGTTCTTC

size: -
D: -
V: TRBV27
J: TRBJ2-7
CDR3: CASSLSANHAYEQYF
DNA: TGTGCCAGCAGTTTGTCCGCGAACCATGCCTACGAGCAGTACTTC

size: many
D: -
V: TRBV5-1
J: TRBJ2-7
CDR3: CASSETGLTYEQYF
DNA: TGCGCCAGCAGCGAAACAGGGCTGACCTACGAGCAGTACTTC

size: few
D: -
V: TRBV28
J: TRBJ2-1
CDR3: CASRAGKTQNAQFF
DNA: TGTGCCAGCAGGGCCGGGAAAACGCAGAATGCGCAGTTCTTC

size: few
D: -
V: TRBV5-6
J: TRBJ1-1
CDR3: CASSAGPLLNTEAFF
DNA: TGTGCCAGCAGCGCGGGACCCCTTTTGAACACTGAAGCTTTCTTT

size: -
D: -
V: TRBV15
J: TRBJ2-5
CDR3: CATSIPDQETQYF
DNA: TGTGCCACCAGCATACCGGACCAAGAGACCCAGTACTTC

size: -
D: -
V: TRBV11-2
J: TRBJ2-1
CDR3: CASSLLAGLAAYNEQFF
DNA: TGTGCCAGCAGCTTACTGGCCGGGCTAGCAGCCTACAATGAGCAGTTCTTC

size: few
D: -
V: TRBV2
J: TRBJ1-6
CDR3: CASSDRGKYNSPLHF
DNA: TGTGCCAGCAGTGACAGGGGCAAATATAATTCACCCCTCCACTTT

size: few
D: -
V: TRBV6-1
J: TRBJ1-5
CDR3: CASSATGRQPQHF
DNA: TGTGCCAGCAGTGCGACAGGACGACAGCCCCAGCATTTT